Below, 20 T cell receptor beta chains from the same sample are listed, as sequenced in a study of T cell responses to AZD1222 COVID-19 vaccine. Clones were sequenced by immunoSEQ multiplex PCR, and TCRdb holds only the in-frame ones, with some missing. The sample yields 150,000 to 200,000 clones, just over 90% seen once. The sequences come from peripheral blood, collected 28 days after the second AZD1222 dose. Source of these receptors: an adult who received the AZD1222 COVID-19 vaccine.

The J gene is TRBJ1-5, the V gene TRBV10-3, with a weak D call TRBD1 (6 bases). The CDR3 sequence is 16 residues long. Trimming pared 0 bases from V and 7 bases from J, leaving 16 bases between. Germline assignment: CDR1 ENHRY and CDR2 SYGVKD. The CDR3: CAISESHRVMDQPQHF. Here the CDR3 DNA reads TGTGCCATCAGTGAGTCACACAGGGTAATGGACCAGCCCCAGCATTTT.

The chain couples TRBV12-3 or TRBV12-4 to TRBJ1-1, with D possibly TRBD1 on 5 matching bases. Trimming pared 7 bases from V and 3 bases from J, leaving 12 bases between. The CDR3 totals 13 residues. The CDR3 coding sequence is TGTGCCAGCACTCGGGACGGCTACACTGAAGCTTTCTTT. Translation gives CASTRDGYTEAFF.

V gene TRBV7-8 combines with J gene TRBJ1-3; no reliable D call. This CDR3 region has 16 residues. The V gene's germline CDR1 is SGHVS and CDR2 FQNEAQ. The ends were cut back, 3 bases at V and 0 bases at J, with 12 bases in the middle. The CDR3 sequence: CASSFRDSSSGNTIYF. The CDR3 DNA reads TGTGCCAGCAGCTTCCGGGATTCCAGCTCTGGAAACACCATATATTTT.

The V call is TRBV29-1, the J call TRBJ1-1; no firm D call. Germline V gene sequence: CDR1 SQVTM, CDR2 ANQGSEA. CDR3 length equals 13 residues. DNA of the CDR3: TGCAGTGTAGGTGAAGGCATGAACACTGAAGCTTTCTTT. Translated, it gives CSVGEGMNTEAFF.

The rearrangement uses TRBV6-6 and TRBJ1-1; the match to TRBD1 covers 9 bases. Germline V lookup: CDR1 MNHNY, CDR2 SVGAGI (reference sequence). The ends lost 6 bases at V and 0 bases at J; junction bases unmatched: 5. This CDR3 has 15 amino acids. The CDR3 DNA reads as TGTGCCAGCAGACGAAGGACAGGGGTGAACACTGAAGCTTTCTTT. Residues: CASRRRTGVNTEAFF.

The DNA of the CDR3 is TGTGCCAGCAGTTACAGGGTTCCTGGCTACACCTTC. Its protein is CASSYRVPGYTF. V usage is TRBV12-3 or TRBV12-4 and J usage is TRBJ1-2; TRBD1 might be the D (6 bases). The CDR3 contains 12 residues. The V end was cut by 4 bases, the J end by 7 bases, with 10 bases between.

The chain has TRBV3-1 (or the pseudogene TRBV3-2) and TRBJ1-1; D is unclear. The V and J ends lost 1 base and 0 bases respectively, with 6 bases between them. This CDR3 has 14 amino acids. The germline V gene has CDR1 LGHDT and CDR2 YNNKEL (reference sequence). The CDR3: CASSQGLLNTEAFF. CDR3 nucleotides: TGTGCCAGCAGCCAAGGATTACTGAACACTGAAGCTTTCTTT.

This chain uses TRBV7-2 with TRBJ1-2, with TRBD1 as a possible D gene (5 bases). V shed 1 base and J shed 0 bases, with 12 bases lying between them. CDR1 is SGHTA, CDR2 FQGNSA, per germline. This CDR3 contains 16 residues. The CDR3 loop is CASSLVPGGANYGYTF. The CDR3 bases are TGTGCCAGCAGCTTAGTCCCCGGGGGGGCTAACTATGGCTACACCTTC.

This sequence joins TRBV7-9 and TRBJ1-4, with D hard to call. Deletions cut 5 bases from V and 5 bases from J, with 9 bases between. Germline loops: CDR1 SEHNR, CDR2 FQNEAQ (reference sequence). The CDR3 totals 13 residues. The CDR3 region has the DNA TGTGCCAGCAGCCCCAGCAGGAATGAAAAACTGTTTTTT. Its translation is CASSPSRNEKLFF. The variable domain in full, with the rest retrieved from reference TRBV7-9 and TRBJ1-4, is DTGVSQNPRHKITKRGQNVTFRCDPISEHNRLYWYRQTLGQGPEFLTYFQNEAQLEKSRLLSDRFSAERPKGSFSTLEIQRTEQGDSAMYLCASSPSRNEKLFFGSGTQLSVL.

The chain has TRBV2 and TRBJ2-5; D is perhaps TRBD1 (6 bases). V lost 4 bases to trimming and J lost 5 bases, with 14 bases between them. CDR1 and CDR2 from the germline V gene are SNHLY and FYNNEI. The CDR3 covers 14 residues. The DNA of the CDR3 is TGTGCCAGCAGTGGTACAGGGACCACTGAGACCCAGTACTTC. Residues: CASSGTGTTETQYF. Looking up the rest from reference TRBV2 and TRBJ2-5 gives the full variable domain: EPEVTQTPSHQVTQMGQEVILRCVPISNHLYFYWYRQILGQKVEFLVSFYNNEISEKSEIFDDQFSVERPDGSNFTLKIRSTKLEDSAMYFCASSGTGTTETQYFGPGTRLLVL.

V gene TRBV7-9 combines with J gene TRBJ1-1, with D hard to call. Trimming stripped 6 bases from V and 8 bases from J, with 16 bases between. Per the germline V gene, CDR1 is SEHNR and CDR2 is FQNEAQ (reference sequence). The CDR3 totals 13 residues. CDR3 loop: CASSLFQEQEAFF. The CDR3 DNA follows: TGTGCCAGCAGTCTATTTCAGGAGCAAGAAGCTTTCTTT.

The chain uses TRBV2 and TRBJ1-1, with unresolved D. CDR3 size: 14 residues. V was trimmed by 6 bases and J by 0 bases, leaving 11 bases between them. Germline CDR1 is SNHLY and CDR2 is FYNNEI. Written as DNA, the CDR3 is TGTGCCAGCAGCGAGAGGTCCTTGAACACTGAAGCTTTCTTT. Translation gives CASSERSLNTEAFF.

V usage is TRBV20-1 and J usage is TRBJ1-1; D is uncertain. Germline loops: CDR1 DFQATT, CDR2 SNEGSKA (reference sequence). The CDR3 spans 11 residues. V lost 5 bases, J lost 8 bases, and 12 bases lay in between. The CDR3 reads CSAYTTDEAFF. The CDR3 DNA follows: TGCAGTGCTTATACGACCGACGAAGCTTTCTTT.

The V and J genes are TRBV7-2 and TRBJ1-6; no reliable D call. Germline lookup yields CDR1 SGHTA and CDR2 FQGNSA. The V and J ends lost 0 bases and 2 bases respectively, with 14 bases between them. This CDR3 has 18 residues. This chain's CDR3 is CASSLAGGRRTYNSPLHF. The CDR3, as DNA: TGTGCCAGCAGCTTAGCGGGTGGGCGACGGACCTATAATTCACCCCTCCACTTT.

The chain uses TRBV20-1 and TRBJ2-5; 14 positions agree with TRBD2. V lost 3 bases to trimming and J lost 4 bases; unmatched junction nucleotides: 4. CDR1 and CDR2 (germline): DFQATT, SNEGSKA (reference sequence). The CDR3 is 15 residues long. The CDR3 DNA reads TGCAGTGCTAGTAGGACTAGCGGGGGGACAGAGACCCAGTACTTC. Encoded protein: CSASRTSGGTETQYF.

This clone was counted only a few times. The V gene is TRBV3-1 (or the pseudogene TRBV3-2), the J gene TRBJ1-4; possibly TRBD1 for D (5 bases). The germline CDR1 and CDR2 sequences are LGHDT and YNNKEL (reference sequence). Trimming took off 4 bases at V and 7 bases at J, with 19 bases between the two ends. This CDR3 is built from 16 residues. CDR3 DNA: TGTGCCAGCAGCCCGGGACCCGGCTTCGGGGCTGAAAAACTGTTTTTT. This sequence encodes CASSPGPGFGAEKLFF.

The genes are TRBV5-8 and TRBJ1-4; D remains unclear. The CDR3 runs 15 residues. V was clipped by 0 bases and J by 3 bases, with 9 bases between them. Germline CDR1 SGHTS, CDR2 YDEGEE. CDR3 amino acids: CASSLEGRANEKLFF. The CDR3 DNA reads TGTGCCAGCAGCTTGGAGGGTAGAGCTAATGAAAAACTGTTTTTT.

The rearrangement joins TRBV5-6 to TRBJ2-1; D might be TRBD1 (6 bases). V dropped 1 base and J dropped 2 bases, with 16 bases sitting between them. The germline gives CDR1 SGHDT, CDR2 YYEEEE. CDR3 size: 17 residues. The DNA of the CDR3 is TGTGCCAGCAGCTTGAAAAGAGCAAGGGACACCTACAATGAGCAGTTCTTC. As protein: CASSLKRARDTYNEQFF.

The V gene is TRBV2, the J gene TRBJ1-2; 7 nucleotides match TRBD1. V shed 8 bases, J shed 1 base, and the junction held 4 bases outside the gene matches. CDR3 length: 13 amino acids. The germline CDR1 and CDR2 sequences are SNHLY and FYNNEI. CDR3 sequence (DNA): TGTGCCAGCGGTCGGGACAGTAACTATGGCTACACCTTC. The encoded protein is CASGRDSNYGYTF.

The J gene is TRBJ1-3, the V gene TRBV29-1; D is undetermined. The CDR3 contains 12 residues. CDR1 is SQVTM and CDR2 is ANQGSEA in the germline V gene. Trimming cost V 7 bases and J 0 bases, with 7 bases left between them. The CDR3 loop reads CSAAGSGNTIYF. Written as DNA, the CDR3 is TGCAGCGCCGCGGGCTCTGGAAACACCATATATTTT.